This T cell receptor (beta chain) is from a study of shared clonotypes between healthy human individuals. This CDR3 is built from 14 residues. The V end was cut by 4 bases, the J end by 6 bases, with 13 bases between. Profiled with immunoSEQ multiplex PCR; TCRdb holds only in-frame clones, not every one. The sample holds roughly 490,000 clones, around three quarters seen once. The rearrangement joins TRBV5-7 to TRBJ1-4; a possible D gene is TRBD1 (6 bases). TRBV5-7 qualifies as an ORF whose function is uncertain. Sequences were obtained from PBMCs. The sequence was collected from a middle-aged woman in good health. Some clones in this sample may be carry-over from other donors' samples. Written as DNA, the CDR3 is TGTGCCAGCAGCGACAGGTTGGCGGATGAAAAACTGTTTTTT. Its protein product is CASSDRLADEKLFF.